These T cell receptor beta chains were read from a single sample in a study of technical replicates of blood from several donors. The data were produced by immunoSEQ multiplex PCR, yet TCRdb's version contains in-frame clones alone and is incomplete. The sample lists some 68,000 clones; more than 90% were seen once. Sequencing was performed on T cells isolated from PBMCs. The receptors here all came from a human donor in good health. Both conserved end residues are trimmed from each CDR3.

TRBJ2-1 | TRBV10-1 | ASSAGSYNEQF
TRBJ2-1 | TRBV4-2 | ASSQALAGAGNEQF
TRBJ1-1 | TRBV11-3 | ASSLAGGMNTEAF
TRBJ1-1 | TRBV4-3 | ASSQVQGLVNTEAF
TRBJ1-5 | TRBV27 | ASSADRGSDPMVPQH
TRBJ1-5 | TRBV7-2 | ASSVTGDQPQH
TRBJ2-1 | TRBV9 | ASSPATSGNTNEQF
TRBJ1-2 | TRBV6-5 | ASRSLTGLGYT
TRBJ2-3 | TRBV29-1 | SVEEGGTSTDTQY
TRBJ2-2 | TRBV2 | ASSNRGRDTGELF
TRBJ2-5 | TRBV2 | ASSGAGGLGETQY
TRBJ2-1 | TRBV2 | ASTDGLAGYRKQF
TRBJ2-7 | TRBV7-6 | ASSLVGGASYEQY
TRBJ2-1 | TRBV7-3 | ASSSLAGSGNEQF
TRBJ2-7 | TRBV18 | ASSPNQAGGPYEQY
TRBJ2-3 | TRBV29-1 | SVGGEDLTDTQY
TRBJ2-7 | TRBV7-8 | ASSPGTLGYEQY
TRBJ1-1 | TRBV27 | ASSPDPPGYTEAF
TRBJ1-2 | TRBV9 | ASSGTTGLDGYT
TRBJ2-4 | TRBV28 | ASSFMAEAKNIQY
TRBJ2-7 | TRBV25-1 | ASSPRELADFIPYEQY
TRBJ2-3 | TRBV28 | ASSYRPDRASTDTQY
TRBJ1-1 | TRBV19 | ASSLALGGTEAF
TRBJ1-4 | TRBV9 | ASSLTPGQGEEKLF
TRBJ1-1 | TRBV6-5 | ATIPPNPTNTEAF
TRBJ2-1 | TRBV9 | ASSVGNSGYNEQF
TRBJ2-3 | TRBV9 | ASSLTSGTDTQY
TRBJ2-7 | TRBV6-5 | ASSYRNPGQGHEQY
TRBJ2-7 | TRBV5-1 | ASSFGDRDTYEQY
TRBJ1-5 | TRBV5-8 | ASSLLGPSQPQH
TRBJ1-1 | TRBV7-9 | ASSLTGSYRDTEAF
TRBJ2-5 | TRBV19 | ASSSPSVQETQY
TRBJ2-6 | TRBV7-3 | ASSGGGGSGANVLT
TRBJ1-3 | TRBV5-8 | ARPSRVEGNTIY
TRBJ2-7 | TRBV30 | AWNGPTTTYEQY
TRBJ2-7 | TRBV6-5 | ASSYDRISYEQY
TRBJ2-5 | TRBV7-6 | ASSRQVQETQY
TRBJ2-3 | TRBV2 | ASSLPDRTQY
TRBJ1-5 | TRBV7-9 | ASSLGGGRRQNQPQH
TRBJ1-3 | TRBV7-9 | ASSLYRGLSGNTIY
TRBJ1-3 | TRBV7-9 | ASTGTGVGNTIY
TRBJ2-5 | TRBV30 | AWSVGRGRETQY
TRBJ1-2 | TRBV7-9 | ASSTTGSGYT
TRBJ2-7 | TRBV19 | ASSVSGGYEQY
TRBJ2-7 | TRBV6-5 | ASSYFGREQY